These 8 T cell receptor beta chains were all obtained from the same sample, sequenced in a study of blood T cell repertoires in COVID-19. The table came from immunoSEQ multiplex PCR; TCRdb's copy has only in-frame clones and leaves some out. The sample has around 140,000 clones, about 87% seen once. The sequenced sample consisted of peripheral blood. The receptors stem from a human donor in a cohort sampled during active COVID-19.

Worth noting for this clone: Relative to the germline gene, one junction end is altered; a read error may explain this. The chain couples TRBV6-5 to TRBJ1-4; D is possibly TRBD1 (6 bases). The germline CDR1 and CDR2 sequences are MNHEY and SVGAGI. This CDR3 spans 15 amino acids. The CDR3 here is CASSYSGGTTEKLFF. The CDR3 DNA reads as TGTGCCAGCAGTTACTCTGGGGGCACTACTGAAAAACTGTTTTTT.

This chain's CDR3 is CASSVAATGGLYEQYF. The CDR3 bases are TGTGCCAGCAGCGTAGCGGCAACAGGGGGTCTCTACGAGCAGTACTTC. This chain links TRBV9 with TRBJ2-7, with 8 bases identical to TRBD1. Germline trimming cut 0 bases from V and 3 bases from J; bases unmatched to any gene: 8. CDR3 length equals 16 residues. CDR1 is SGDLS, CDR2 YYNGEE, per germline.

The CDR3 DNA follows: TGTGCCAGTACCGACAGAGCTAACTATGGCTACACCTTC. This gives the protein CASTDRANYGYTF. The rearrangement uses TRBV19 and TRBJ1-2; weak D call: TRBD1 (5 bases). The ends were cut back, 7 bases at V and 0 bases at J, with 9 bases in the middle. The CDR3 extends over 13 amino acids. Looked up from germline, CDR1 is LNHDA and CDR2 is SQIVND (reference sequence). The complete variable domain, with remaining parts taken from reference TRBV19 and TRBJ1-2, reads DGGITQSPKYLFRKEGQNVTLSCEQNLNHDAMYWYRQDPGQGLRLIYYSQIVNDFQKGDIAEGYSVSREKKESFPLTVTSAQKNPTAFYLCASTDRANYGYTFGSGTRLTVV.

The gene calls are TRBV4-3 and TRBJ2-7; TRBD1 aligns across 7 bases. Per the germline V gene, CDR1 is LGHNA and CDR2 is YSLEER. Losses at the gene ends were 4 bases for V and 2 bases for J; bases not matched to a gene: 17. The CDR3 totals 18 residues. The CDR3 region has the DNA TGCGCCAGCAGCCTCTCCCTTGGGGCAGGGGACAGAACCTACGAGCAGTACTTC. Residues: CASSLSLGAGDRTYEQYF.

The chain couples TRBV6-5 to TRBJ1-4; 7 bases map to TRBD1. Trimming took 0 bases from V and 6 from J; bases not matched to a gene: 4. CDR1 is MNHEY and CDR2 is SVGAGI in the germline V gene. This CDR3 has 15 amino acids. The CDR3 nucleotides are TGTGCCAGCAGTTACTCGAAGGGGGCCCATGAAAAACTGTTTTTT. Its translation is CASSYSKGAHEKLFF.

J is TRBJ1-1 and V is TRBV5-1; D is uncertain. CDR3 length: 13 amino acids. The V end lost 5 bases, the J end lost 0 bases, and 8 bases lay between the germline ends. Germline lookup yields CDR1 SGHRS and CDR2 YFSETQ. CDR3 loop: CASRRGMNTEAFF. CDR3 DNA sequence: TGCGCCAGCAGACGCGGTATGAACACTGAAGCTTTCTTT.

The J gene is TRBJ2-6, the V gene TRBV7-2; a weak D match, TRBD1 (5 bases). V was trimmed by 3 bases and J by 2 bases, leaving 5 bases between them. The CDR3 contains 14 residues. CDR1 is SGHTA, CDR2 FQGNSA, per germline. In DNA, the CDR3 is TGTGCCAGCAGCTTGGACACTGGGGCCAACGTCCTGACTTTC. Protein product: CASSLDTGANVLTF.

The V call is TRBV18, the J call TRBJ2-1; 8 bases fit TRBD2. With V trimmed by 3 bases and J by 8 bases, 6 bases remained unmatched. The CDR3 runs 14 residues. The germline V gene has CDR1 KGHSH and CDR2 LQKENI. The CDR3 region has the DNA TGTGCCAGCTCACCGAACGGGGGGGGTGATGAGCAGTTCTTC. It yields the protein CASSPNGGGDEQFF.